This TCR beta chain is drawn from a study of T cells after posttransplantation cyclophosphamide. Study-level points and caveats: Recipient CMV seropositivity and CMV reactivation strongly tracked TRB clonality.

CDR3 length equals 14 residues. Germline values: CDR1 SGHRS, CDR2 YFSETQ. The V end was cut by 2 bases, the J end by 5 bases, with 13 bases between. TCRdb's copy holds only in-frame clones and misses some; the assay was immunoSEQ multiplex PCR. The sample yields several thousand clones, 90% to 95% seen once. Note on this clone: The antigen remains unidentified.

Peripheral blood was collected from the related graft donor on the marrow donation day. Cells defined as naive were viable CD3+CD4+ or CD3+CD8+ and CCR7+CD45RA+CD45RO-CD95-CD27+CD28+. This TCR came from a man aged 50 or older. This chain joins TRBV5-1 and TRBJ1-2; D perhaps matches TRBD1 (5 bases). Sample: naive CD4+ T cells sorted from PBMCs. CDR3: CASSLGSGRYGYTF. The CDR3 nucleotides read TGCGCCAGCAGCTTAGGTTCAGGGCGGTATGGCTACACCTTC.